This T cell receptor (beta chain) was obtained from a study of T-cell reconstitution after alpha-beta-depleted transplantation in children. General study results and limits: About two months after transplant, alpha-beta T cells reportedly came from several hundred expanded graft clones. Several patients had high TCRbeta diversity at day 60; it came from surviving recipient T cells and thymic progenitors. One year post-transplant, T-cell counts and diversity were largely derived from T cells produced anew.

V shed 0 bases and J shed 8 bases, with 9 bases lying between them. The CDR3 consists of 13 residues. Germline-derived CDR1 and CDR2 are SGHRS and YFSETQ. Library preparation (for TCRbeta) was performed with unique molecular identifiers. In TCRdb, the PCR reads were re-called with MiXCR into one record per CDR3 protein. The table lists about 580,000 distinct CDR3 sequences, about 21% of them singletons. This clonotype was detected many times. As yet, its antigen is unknown. This specimen was PBMCs, mostly from graft donor cells, taken 360 days after TCRalphabeta/CD19-depleted stem cell transplant. This TCR derives from a boy under two years old who had a stem cell transplant for acute myeloid leukemia, so the T cells may come from the graft donor. The chain joins TRBV5-1 to TRBJ2-1; D assignment may be TRBD1 or TRBD2 (5 bases each). The CDR3 region has the DNA TGCGCCAGCAGCTTGGCCGAGGGGTATGAGCAGTTCTTC. Amino acid sequence: CASSLAEGYEQFF.